Presented here are 9 T cell receptor beta chains from one specimen sequenced in a study of regulatory T cells in long-lasting Graves disease. Time point indicated: newly diagnosed GD, antithyroid drugs for less than 3 months. PBMC RNA was the source of the TCR library. CDR3-region Arm-PCR and iRepertoire HTBI primers produced the TCR beta libraries. TCRdb passed the multiplex PCR reads through MiXCR, listing each CDR3 protein once. The sample includes approximately 440,000 distinct CDR3 sequences, around 16% seen only once; the top ten take 12%. These data also formed part of another study, on T cells in Graves' hyperthyroidism and ophthalmopathy.

This material consisted of peripheral blood mononuclear cells (PBMCs), taken at new diagnosis, from a patient treated with antithyroid drugs. The receptor set was obtained from a man aged 35-49 years with Graves disease.

The sample holds many counts of this clonotype. The V call is TRBV3-1, the J call TRBJ2-3; D is unclear. This CDR3 is 13 amino acids long. Trimming cost V 3 bases and J 1 base, with 5 bases left between them. The germline V gene has CDR1 LGHDT and CDR2 YNNKEL (reference sequence). The CDR3 is CASSQMRTDTQYF. The CDR3 nucleotides read TGTGCCAGCAGCCAGATGCGCACAGATACGCAGTATTTT.

This chain uses TRBV28 with TRBJ2-7; 11 bases are shared with TRBD1. The CDR3 sequence is 13 residues long. The germline V gene has CDR1 MDHEN and CDR2 SYDVKM. V lost 10 bases and J lost 6; bases outside the gene matches: 8. CDR3: CANKRTGGREQYF. The CDR3 DNA is TGTGCCAACAAGAGGACAGGGGGCCGCGAGCAGTACTTC.

This clonotype has just a few counts. The V call is TRBV29-1, the J call TRBJ2-2; D is perhaps TRBD1 or TRBD2 (5 bases each). CDR1 and CDR2 (germline): SQVTM, ANQGSEA. Trimming shortened V by 4 bases and J by 0 bases, and 18 bases separated the two germline ends. The CDR3 totals 17 residues. In nucleotides, the CDR3 is TGCAGCGTTGCCCCCCAGCCCGGGACGGCGAACACCGGGGAGCTGTTTTTT. It is translated as CSVAPQPGTANTGELFF.

This clonotype was found many times. J is TRBJ2-7 and V is TRBV11-3; possible D gene TRBD2, 5 bases. The CDR3 extends over 14 amino acids. Germline values: CDR1 SGHNT, CDR2 YENEEA. Trimming left V 5 bases short and J 4 bases short, with 15 bases between. CDR3 sequence reads: CASSRSRLSYEQYF. The CDR3 DNA sequence: TGTGCCAGCAGCCGATCCCGACTATCATACGAGCAGTACTTC.

This clonotype was seen ten or more times. The chain links TRBV9 to TRBJ1-2; possible D gene TRBD1, 5 bases. The V gene lost 0 bases and the J gene lost 4 bases, with 10 bases spanning the gap. CDR3 length equals 14 residues. CDR1 and CDR2 from the germline V gene are SGDLS and YYNGEE. This chain's CDR3 is CASSVEAGLYGYTF. CDR3 coding DNA: TGTGCCAGCAGCGTAGAGGCAGGGCTCTATGGCTACACCTTC.

The rearrangement joins TRBV12-3 or TRBV12-4 to TRBJ2-1; D could derive from TRBD1 or TRBD2 (5 bases each). The V and J ends lost 8 bases and 9 bases respectively, with 17 bases between them. The CDR3 totals 13 residues. CDR3 region: CASLDGAASEQFF. Here the CDR3 DNA reads TGTGCCAGCCTCGACGGGGCGGCCAGTGAGCAGTTCTTC.

About this clonotype: Given the absence of the conserved phenylalanine or tryptophan at the CDR3 end, a read error is likely. Here the CDR3 DNA reads TGTGCCAGCACCCCGGGACTAGCGGGATCCGAGCAGTACTCC. It translates to CASTPGLAGSEQYS. The V call is TRBV6-1, the J call TRBJ2-7; 13 bases agree with TRBD2. V gave up 7 bases and J gave up 6 bases; unmatched junction bases: 6. Germline V CDR1 and CDR2: MNHNS, SASEGT. CDR3 size: 14 residues.

This clonotype was seen at least ten times. The CDR3 bases are TGTGCCAATCGGGACAGCGACTATGGCTACACCTTC. Its translation is CANRDSDYGYTF. The chain employs TRBV28 and TRBJ1-2; TRBD1 matches 7 bases. V trimming: 10 bases; J trimming: 3 bases; junction bases outside the gene matches: 5. This CDR3 contains 12 residues. Per germline, CDR1 MDHEN and CDR2 SYDVKM.

This clonotype was recorded at least ten times. This sequence joins TRBV5-6 and TRBJ2-1; no clear D. Per the germline V gene, CDR1 is SGHDT and CDR2 is YYEEEE. The CDR3 has 17 residues. Trimming stripped 3 bases from V and 2 bases from J, with 18 bases between. The CDR3 region is CASSSTGRGSTYNEQFF. CDR3 coding DNA: TGTGCCAGCAGCTCAACGGGTCGCGGTAGTACCTACAATGAGCAGTTCTTC.